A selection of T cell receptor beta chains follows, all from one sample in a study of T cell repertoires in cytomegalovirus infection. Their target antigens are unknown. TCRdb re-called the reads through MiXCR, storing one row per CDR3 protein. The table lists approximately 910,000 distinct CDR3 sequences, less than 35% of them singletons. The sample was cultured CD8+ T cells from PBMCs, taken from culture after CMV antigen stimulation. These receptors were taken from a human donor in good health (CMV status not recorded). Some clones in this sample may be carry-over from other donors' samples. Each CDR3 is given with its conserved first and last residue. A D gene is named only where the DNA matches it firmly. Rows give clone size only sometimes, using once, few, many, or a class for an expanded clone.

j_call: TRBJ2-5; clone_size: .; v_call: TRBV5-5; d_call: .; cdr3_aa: CASSLGGMYQETQYF; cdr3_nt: TGTGCCAGCAGCTTGGGGGGGATGTACCAAGAGACCCAGTACTTC
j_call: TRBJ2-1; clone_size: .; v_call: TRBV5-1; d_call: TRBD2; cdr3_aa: CASSLEAGGDYYNEQFF; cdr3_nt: TGCGCCAGCAGCTTGGAAGCGGGGGGGGATTACTACAATGAGCAGTTCTTC
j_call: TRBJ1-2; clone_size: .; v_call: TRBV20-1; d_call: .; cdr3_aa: CSPGARRAYGYTF; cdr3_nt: TGCAGTCCCGGGGCCCGGCGGGCCTATGGCTACACCTTC
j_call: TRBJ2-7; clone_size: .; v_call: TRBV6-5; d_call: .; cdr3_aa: CASSYFTGGAYEQYF; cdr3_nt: TGTGCCAGCAGTTACTTCACAGGGGGGGCCTACGAGCAGTACTTC
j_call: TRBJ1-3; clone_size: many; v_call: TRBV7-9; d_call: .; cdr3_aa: CASSLAARPSSGNTIYF; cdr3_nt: TGTGCCAGCAGCTTAGCAGCCAGGCCGAGCTCTGGAAACACCATATATTTT
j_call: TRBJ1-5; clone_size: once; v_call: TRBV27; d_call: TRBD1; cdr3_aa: CASSPSTGGDQPQHF; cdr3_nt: TGTGCCAGCAGTCCGTCCACAGGGGGCGATCAGCCCCAGCATTTT
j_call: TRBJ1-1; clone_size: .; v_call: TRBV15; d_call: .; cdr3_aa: CATSLGGRTEAFF; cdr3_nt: TGTGCCACCAGCCTCGGGGGGCGAACTGAAGCTTTCTTT
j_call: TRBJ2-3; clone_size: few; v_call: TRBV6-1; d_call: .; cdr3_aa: CASSPGERQYF; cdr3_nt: TGTGCCAGCAGCCCCGGGGAACGGCAGTATTTT
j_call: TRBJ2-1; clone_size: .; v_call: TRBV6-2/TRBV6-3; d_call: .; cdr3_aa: CASSYERSYNEQFF; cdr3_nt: TGTGCCAGCAGTTATGAGAGGTCCTACAATGAGCAGTTCTTC
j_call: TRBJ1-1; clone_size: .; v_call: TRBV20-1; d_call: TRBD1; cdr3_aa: CSALTGGNTEAFF; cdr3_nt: TGCAGTGCTCTGACAGGGGGGAACACTGAAGCTTTCTTT
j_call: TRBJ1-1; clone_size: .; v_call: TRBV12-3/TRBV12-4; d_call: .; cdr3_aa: CASSSGVGILNTEAFF; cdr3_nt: TGTGCCAGCAGTTCCGGGGTGGGGATTTTGAACACTGAAGCTTTCTTT
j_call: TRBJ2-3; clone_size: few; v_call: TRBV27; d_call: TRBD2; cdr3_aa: CASKGGTSADTQYF; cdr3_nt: TGTGCCAGCAAAGGAGGGACTAGTGCAGATACGCAGTATTTT
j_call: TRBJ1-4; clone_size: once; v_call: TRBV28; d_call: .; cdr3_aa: CASSGIQGQMGEKLFF; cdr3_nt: TGTGCCAGCAGTGGCATACAGGGCCAAATGGGTGAAAAACTGTTTTTT
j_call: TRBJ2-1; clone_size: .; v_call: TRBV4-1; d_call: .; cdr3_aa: CASSQVSSQGTEQFF; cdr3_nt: TGCGCCAGCAGCCAAGTATCTTCCCAGGGTACTGAGCAGTTCTTC
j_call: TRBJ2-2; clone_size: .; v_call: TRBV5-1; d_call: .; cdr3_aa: CASSKPPGSPGELFF; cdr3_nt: TGCGCCAGCAGTAAGCCTCCAGGGAGTCCCGGGGAGCTGTTTTTT
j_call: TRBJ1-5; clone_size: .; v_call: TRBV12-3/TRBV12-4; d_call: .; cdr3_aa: CASSRQGWEPQHF; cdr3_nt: TGTGCCAGCAGTCGTCAGGGGTGGGAGCCCCAGCATTTT
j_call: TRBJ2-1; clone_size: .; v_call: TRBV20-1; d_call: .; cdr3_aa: CSTESNEQFF; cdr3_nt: TGCAGTACAGAGTCGAATGAGCAGTTCTTC
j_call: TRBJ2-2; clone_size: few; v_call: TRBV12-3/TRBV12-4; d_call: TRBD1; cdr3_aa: CASSLLGQGAGELFF; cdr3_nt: TGTGCCAGCAGTTTATTGGGACAGGGGGCCGGGGAGCTGTTTTTT
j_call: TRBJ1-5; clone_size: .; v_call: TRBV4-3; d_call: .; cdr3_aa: CASSQDWGAYLHQPQHF; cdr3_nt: TGCGCCAGCAGCCAAGACTGGGGGGCATATCTTCATCAGCCCCAGCATTTT
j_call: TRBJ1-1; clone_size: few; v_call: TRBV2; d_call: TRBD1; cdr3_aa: CAVPGQRNTEAFF; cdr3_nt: TGTGCCGTACCGGGACAGAGAAACACTGAAGCTTTCTTT
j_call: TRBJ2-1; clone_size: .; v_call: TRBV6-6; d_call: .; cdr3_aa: CASSYSIQWIGVDEQFF; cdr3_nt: TGTGCCAGCAGTTACTCTATTCAGTGGATAGGGGTTGATGAGCAGTTCTTC
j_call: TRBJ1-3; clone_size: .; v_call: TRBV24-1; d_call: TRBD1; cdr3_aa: CATSVNRGAPGNTIYF; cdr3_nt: TGTGCCACCAGTGTAAACAGGGGGGCGCCTGGAAACACCATATATTTT
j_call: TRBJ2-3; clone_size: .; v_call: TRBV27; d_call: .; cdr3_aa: CASSPQETKTDTQYF; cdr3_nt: TGTGCCAGCAGTCCTCAGGAGACAAAGACAGATACGCAGTATTTT
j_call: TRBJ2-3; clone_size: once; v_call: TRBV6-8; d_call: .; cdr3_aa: CASGWGENTDTQYF; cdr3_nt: TGTGCCAGCGGTTGGGGGGAAAACACAGATACGCAGTATTTT
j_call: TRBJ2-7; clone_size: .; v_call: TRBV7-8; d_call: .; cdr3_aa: CASSGGSTYEQYF; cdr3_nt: TGTGCCAGCAGTGGGGGCTCCACCTACGAGCAGTACTTC
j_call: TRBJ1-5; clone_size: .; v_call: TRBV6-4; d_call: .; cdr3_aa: CASSDGDQPQHF; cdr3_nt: TGTGCCAGCAGTGACGGAGATCAGCCCCAGCATTTT
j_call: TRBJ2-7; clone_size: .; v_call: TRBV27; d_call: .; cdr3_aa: CASRQGVNSYEQYF; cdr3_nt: TGTGCCAGCAGACAGGGAGTGAACTCCTACGAGCAGTACTTC
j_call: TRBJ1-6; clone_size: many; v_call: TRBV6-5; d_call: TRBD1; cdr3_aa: CASSYPRTGHSYNSPLHF; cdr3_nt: TGTGCCAGCAGTTACCCCCGGACAGGGCACTCCTATAATTCACCCCTCCACTTT
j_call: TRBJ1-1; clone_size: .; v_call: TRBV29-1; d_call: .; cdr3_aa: CSVERAGRTMNTEAFF; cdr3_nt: TGCAGCGTTGAACGGGCCGGCAGGACCATGAACACTGAAGCTTTCTTT
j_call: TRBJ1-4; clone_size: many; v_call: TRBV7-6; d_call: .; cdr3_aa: CASSSGGTTNEKLFF; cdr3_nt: TGTGCCAGCAGCTCGGGGGGCACAACTAATGAAAAACTGTTTTTT
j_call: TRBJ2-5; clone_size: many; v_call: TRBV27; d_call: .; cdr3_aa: CASSSAPGPLEQETQYF; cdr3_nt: TGTGCCAGCAGTTCAGCGCCGGGACCCTTGGAGCAAGAGACCCAGTACTTC
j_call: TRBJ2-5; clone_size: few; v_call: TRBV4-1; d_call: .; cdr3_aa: CASSQIVGQRQETQYF; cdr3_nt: TGCGCCAGCAGCCAAATTGTAGGACAGAGACAAGAGACCCAGTACTTC
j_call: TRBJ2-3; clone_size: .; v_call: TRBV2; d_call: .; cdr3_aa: CATLGSTSTDTQYF; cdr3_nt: TGTGCCACCCTCGGCTCGACTAGCACAGATACGCAGTATTTT
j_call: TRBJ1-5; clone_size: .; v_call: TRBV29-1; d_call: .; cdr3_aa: CSVGGEDSNQPQHF; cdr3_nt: TGCAGCGTTGGGGGGGAGGATAGCAATCAGCCCCAGCATTTT
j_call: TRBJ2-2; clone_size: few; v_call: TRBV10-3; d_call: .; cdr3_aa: CAISEVRGKTGELFF; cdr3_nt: TGTGCCATCAGTGAAGTGCGGGGAAAGACCGGGGAGCTGTTTTTT
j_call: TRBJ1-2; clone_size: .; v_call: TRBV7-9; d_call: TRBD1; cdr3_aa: CASRNPGQGDYGYTF; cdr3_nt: TGTGCCAGCAGGAACCCGGGACAGGGAGACTATGGCTACACCTTC
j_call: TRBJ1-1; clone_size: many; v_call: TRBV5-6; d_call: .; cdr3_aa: CASSLERPVTEAFF; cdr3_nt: TGTGCCAGCAGCTTGGAACGTCCGGTTACTGAAGCTTTCTTT
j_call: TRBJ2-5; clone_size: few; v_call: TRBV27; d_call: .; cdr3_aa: CASSKGPPAETQYF; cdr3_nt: TGTGCCAGCAGTAAGGGACCCCCGGCGGAGACCCAGTACTTC
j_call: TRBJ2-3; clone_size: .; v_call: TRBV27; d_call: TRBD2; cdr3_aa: CASSDSGGFTDTQYF; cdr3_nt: TGTGCCAGCAGCGACAGCGGGGGGTTCACAGATACGCAGTATTTT
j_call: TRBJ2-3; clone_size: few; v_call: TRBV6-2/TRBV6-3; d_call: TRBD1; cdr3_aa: CASSYRTGRDTQYF; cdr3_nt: TGTGCCAGCAGTTACCGGACAGGGCGCGATACGCAGTATTTT
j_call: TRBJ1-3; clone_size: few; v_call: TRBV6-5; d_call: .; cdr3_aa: CASSYDTSSGNTIYF; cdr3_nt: TGTGCCAGCAGTTACGACACGAGCTCTGGAAACACCATATATTTT
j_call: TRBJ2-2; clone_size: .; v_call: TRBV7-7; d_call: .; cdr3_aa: CASSFLQGTGELFF; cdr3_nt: TGTGCTAGCAGCTTTTTACAGGGAACCGGGGAGCTGTTTTTT
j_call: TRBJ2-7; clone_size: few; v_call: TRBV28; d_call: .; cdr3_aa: CASSSYRMTMSSYEQYF; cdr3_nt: TGTGCCAGCAGTTCTTATCGTATGACAATGAGCTCCTACGAGCAGTACTTC
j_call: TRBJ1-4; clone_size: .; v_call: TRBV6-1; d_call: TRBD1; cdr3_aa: CANSELGQGEDNEKLFF; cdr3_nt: TGTGCCAACAGTGAATTGGGACAGGGCGAGGATAATGAAAAACTGTTTTTT
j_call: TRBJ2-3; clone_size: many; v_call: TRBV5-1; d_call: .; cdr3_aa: CASSLAVTSTDTQYF; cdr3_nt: TGCGCCAGCAGCTTGGCCGTAACTAGCACAGATACGCAGTATTTT
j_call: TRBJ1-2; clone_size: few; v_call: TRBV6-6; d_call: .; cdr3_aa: CASSFLDRAYYGYTF; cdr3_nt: TGTGCCAGCAGTTTCCTAGACCGTGCCTACTATGGCTACACCTTC
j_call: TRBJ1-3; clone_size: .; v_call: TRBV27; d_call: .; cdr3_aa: CASSLSGHGRPGNTIYF; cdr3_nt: TGTGCCAGCAGTTTATCCGGACACGGTCGTCCTGGAAACACCATATATTTT
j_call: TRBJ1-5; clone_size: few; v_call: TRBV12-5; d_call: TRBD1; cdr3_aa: CASEPGQYSNQPQHF; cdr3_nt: TGTGCTAGTGAACCGGGACAGTATAGCAATCAGCCCCAGCATTTT
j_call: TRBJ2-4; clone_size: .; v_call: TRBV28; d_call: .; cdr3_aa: CATRGLAKNIQYF; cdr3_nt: TGTGCCACCCGGGGACTAGCCAAAAACATTCAGTACTTC
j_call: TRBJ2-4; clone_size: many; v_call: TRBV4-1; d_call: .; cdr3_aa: CASSQETRAKNIQYF; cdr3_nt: TGCGCCAGCAGCCAAGAAACCCGAGCCAAAAACATTCAGTACTTC
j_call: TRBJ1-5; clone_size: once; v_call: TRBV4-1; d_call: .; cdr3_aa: CASRQEEGSQPQHF; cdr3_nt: TGCGCCAGCAGACAAGAAGAGGGGAGTCAGCCCCAGCATTTT
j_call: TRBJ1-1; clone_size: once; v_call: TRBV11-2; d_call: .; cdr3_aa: CASTWSNTEAFF; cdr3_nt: TGTGCCAGCACCTGGTCGAACACTGAAGCTTTCTTT
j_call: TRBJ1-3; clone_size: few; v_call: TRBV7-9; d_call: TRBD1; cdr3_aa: CASSPSFRDRDGNTIYF; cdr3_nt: TGTGCCAGCAGCCCATCCTTCCGGGACAGGGACGGAAACACCATATATTTT
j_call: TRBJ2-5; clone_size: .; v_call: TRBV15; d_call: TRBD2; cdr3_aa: CATHYGGGRVETQYF; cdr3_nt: TGTGCCACCCATTATGGGGGGGGTCGTGTAGAGACCCAGTACTTC
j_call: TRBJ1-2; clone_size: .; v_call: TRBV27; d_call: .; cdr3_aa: CASSPQGQVGYTF; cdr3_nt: TGTGCCAGCAGTCCCCAGGGGCAGGTTGGCTACACCTTC